The T cell receptor beta chain under discussion was sequenced for a study of T cells after yellow fever vaccination (dated by TCRdb to the late 2010s). Background on the whole study: The SMART-Seq v4 Ultra Low Input RNA kit was used to prepare libraries from fractions with low cell numbers. The cohort comprised two healthy male donors, one aged 18 to 29 and one aged 30 to 40 years. Blood samples were taken at several timepoints before and after primary and secondary immunization, and bulk PBMC replicates and cell subsets were isolated. To track T-cell clones before and after primary and booster YFV17D yellow fever vaccination, bulk TCR alpha and beta repertoires were sequenced longitudinally. The study at large found these results: After the booster, most of the clones that had expanded following primary vaccination were detected again (roughly 97% of CD4 and around 90% of CD8), which suggests that memory was broadly maintained. Because the study included only a couple of donors, the extent to which the findings can be generalized is limited. A small fraction of clonotypes showed up in both the CD4 and CD8 compartments, probably as a result of convergent recombination. Compared with the primary T-cell response, the secondary T-cell response was faster but weaker, reaching its peak on day 5 rather than on day 15. Computational filtering was needed because FACS-sorted repertoires could contain abundant contaminating clonotypes from the bulk population.

Data came from an Illumina NovaSeq 6000. TCR cDNA was synthesized by 5'RACE template switching, through which a universal primer site and unique molecular identifiers were introduced. cDNA synthesis was primed from both the TCR alpha and TCR beta constant segments. Two PCR steps were used to amplify libraries, with sample barcodes and sequencing adapters being added in the second step. Sequencing of libraries was done on Illumina HiSeq 2500 (2x100 bp) or NovaSeq (2x150 bp). Turning to the authors' computational methods: Reads were demultiplexed and collapsed into UMI consensus sequences with MIGEC, and V(D)J alignment was performed with MiXCR. Using edgeR on replicate PBMC samples, clonotypes were called vaccine-responding if FDR was below 0.01 and the log2 fold change was above 5 up to day 15. Each bulk clonotype received a CD4 or CD8 identity based on whether the sequenced CD4 or CD8 repertoire contained that clonotype at higher abundance. TCRdb trimmed public reads at Q25 via fastp, called clones via MiXCR and kept in-frame beta chains. Rows are unified per CDR3 protein, each entry keeping the most common DNA and genes. What appears here as the V and J calls and clone size reflects TCRdb's work, not the paper's. The sample table lists hundreds of thousands of distinct CDR3 sequences, roughly 20% of them with a count of one. The top ten clones comprise 15% to 20% of the sample.

From a lookup of the germline V gene, CDR1 and CDR2 are SGHVS and FQNEAQ. Here V drops 4 bases and J drops 3 bases, and the junction holds 11 bases not matched to any gene. The CDR3 holds 16 amino acids from the cysteine to the phenylalanine. The only DNA kept is the CDR3, 48 bases in frame from the first base. The intended sense of this specimen's treatment or condition label: live attenuated yellow fever vaccine strain. Two biological replicates of bulk PBMCs were collected at each blood-draw timepoint. A standard Ficoll-Paque protocol was used to isolate PBMCs from peripheral blood. TriZol was used to extract RNA from bulk PBMCs, from CD4 and CD8 fractions, and from dextramer-positive and dextramer-negative fractions. Details on this clonotype: This receptor's antigen is unknown. No much larger clone is present one base from it, and per-base qualities are unavailable.

The rearranged segments are TRBV7-8 and TRBJ1-1, with 7 bases aligning to TRBD1. This TCR derives from a man aged 18-30 years who received the YFV17D yellow fever vaccine. The starting material was PBMCs, obtained before the yellow fever booster vaccination. The CDR3 region reads CASSSGGDTYYTEAFF. In nucleotide form, the sequence is TGTGCCAGCAGCTCAGGGGGGGACACATACTACACTGAAGCTTTCTTT. Full variable domain (CDR3 extended with the reference TRBV7-8 and TRBJ1-1 proteins): GAGVSQSPRYKVAKRGQDVALRCDPISGHVSLFWYQQALGQGPEFLTYFQNEAQLDKSGLPSDRFFAERPEGSVSTLKIQRTQQEDSAVYLCASSSGGDTYYTEAFFGQGTRLTVV.